Shown below are 25 T cell receptor beta chains from a single sample sequenced in a study of cytomegalovirus exposure and HLA in healthy donors. PCR used 60 Vbeta primers and 13 Jbeta primers. The repertoire was sequenced with immunoSEQ multiplex PCR; TCRdb's copy has only in-frame clones and lacks some. The table lists 150,000 to 200,000 clones, around 80% of them singletons. Source material: PBMCs. These TCRs come from a woman between 18 and 29 years old in good health and CMV-seronegative.

CDR3 DNA: TGTGCCAGTAGTGTACTAGCGGGAGATATCTACGAGCAGTACTTC. This sequence encodes CASSVLAGDIYEQYF. The chain is built from TRBV19 and TRBJ2-7, with TRBD2 matching 11 bases. J gave up 3 bases and V 5 bases, and 6 bases lay outside the gene matches. In germline, CDR1 is LNHDA, CDR2 SQIVND (reference sequence). CDR3 length: 15 amino acids.

The chain joins TRBV28 to TRBJ1-3; 7 nucleotides agree with TRBD1. Trimming cost V 5 bases and J 4 bases; bases outside gene matches: 11. This CDR3 comprises 16 residues. Germline V lookup: CDR1 MDHEN, CDR2 SYDVKM. The CDR3: CASSLPSRGQGNTIYF. As DNA, the CDR3 is TGTGCCAGCAGTCTTCCCTCGAGGGGGCAAGGAAACACCATATATTTT.

This chain uses TRBV27 with TRBJ2-5, with TRBD2 matching 10 bases. The DNA end is a closer match to TRBJ2-7, so the J assignment may be wrong. The CDR3 is 15 amino acids. CDR1 is MNHEY and CDR2 is SMNVEV in the germline V gene (reference sequence). Written as DNA, the CDR3 is TGTGCCAGCAGCCCTCTAGCGGGAGAAGCCTACGAGCAGTACTTC. Amino acid sequence: CASSPLAGEAYEQYF.

The table lists this clone with a few counts. The chain links TRBV5-1 to TRBJ2-5; 8 nucleotides align to TRBD2. This CDR3 is 13 amino acids long. CDR1 SGHRS and CDR2 YFSETQ come from the germline V gene. With V trimmed by 6 bases and J by 2 bases, 3 bases remained unmatched. The DNA of the CDR3 is TGCGCCAGCAAGGTAGCGGGACAAGAGACCCAGTACTTC. Its protein is CASKVAGQETQYF.

This clone was detected once. The chain couples TRBV21-1 to TRBJ1-1; the table calls TRBD1, which could not be checked here. TRBV21-1 is tagged as a pseudogene. This CDR3 has 15 residues. The CDR3: CASSIGTGNNTEAFF. CDR3 coding DNA: TGTGCCAGCAGCATTGGGACAGGGAATAACACTGAAGCTTTCTTT.

The chain couples TRBV14 to TRBJ2-7; the match to TRBD2 covers 7 bases. V shed 1 base, J shed 7 bases, and the junction held 13 bases outside the gene matches. Germline V gene sequence: CDR1 SGHDN, CDR2 FVKESK. This CDR3 spans 16 amino acids. The CDR3 region is CASSQGDTRLGGEQYF. CDR3 nucleotide sequence: TGTGCCAGCAGCCAAGGTGACACCAGATTGGGGGGGGAGCAGTACTTC.

This chain joins TRBV28 and TRBJ2-7; the D gene is possibly TRBD1 (6 bases). Germline lookup yields CDR1 MDHEN and CDR2 SYDVKM. Trimming took off 7 bases at V and 3 bases at J, with 10 bases between the two ends. The CDR3 consists of 12 residues. The CDR3 coding sequence is TGTGCCAGCACAGGGGTTAACTACGAGCAGTACTTC. This translates into CASTGVNYEQYF.

The chain has TRBV6-4 and TRBJ2-3, with D tentatively TRBD2 (6 bases). Germline CDR1 MRHNA, CDR2 SNTAGT. CDR3 length: 13 residues. V shed 6 bases and J shed 1 base, with 8 bases lying between them. This CDR3 is CASSGTGTDTQYF. CDR3 in DNA: TGTGCCAGCAGCGGGACTGGCACAGATACGCAGTATTTT.

The gene calls are TRBV7-9 and TRBJ1-1; the D gene is possibly TRBD1 (5 bases). Germline V CDR1 and CDR2: SEHNR, FQNEAQ (reference sequence). This CDR3 region has 13 residues. Trimming pared 7 bases from V and 4 bases from J, leaving 13 bases between. The CDR3 is CASNEVRGTEAFF. The CDR3 DNA is TGTGCCAGCAACGAAGTAAGGGGCACTGAAGCTTTCTTT.

Only a few counts were recorded for this clone. The chain uses TRBV27 and TRBJ2-2; TRBD2 might be the D (7 bases). The CDR3 has 16 residues. CDR1 and CDR2 (germline): MNHEY, SMNVEV (reference sequence). V lost 3 bases, J lost 3 bases, and 14 bases lay in between. CDR3 amino acids: CASSLLGGAYTGELFF. The CDR3 coding sequence is TGTGCCAGCAGTTTGCTGGGGGGGGCGTACACCGGGGAGCTGTTTTTT.

The chain employs TRBV7-2 and TRBJ1-1; D is unclear. V was clipped by 2 bases and J by 2 bases, with 9 bases between them. Germline lookup yields CDR1 SGHTA and CDR2 FQGNSA. This CDR3 is 14 amino acids long. CDR3 in amino acids: CASSLNLRNTEAFF. DNA for the CDR3: TGTGCCAGCAGCTTAAATCTCCGTAACACTGAAGCTTTCTTT.

The chain couples TRBV7-9 to TRBJ1-1, with D hard to call. Trimming removed 7 bases at V and 10 bases at J, with 16 bases between. CDR1 SEHNR and CDR2 FQNEAQ come from the germline V gene (reference sequence). There are 12 residues in the CDR3. Here the CDR3 reads CASTTSGVGAFF. The CDR3 DNA is TGTGCCAGCACCACCTCCGGGGTTGGAGCTTTCTTT.

The J gene is TRBJ2-2, the V gene TRBV4-2, with 10 bases lining up with TRBD2. The CDR3 sequence is 16 residues long. V lost 1 base and J lost 6; bases outside the gene matches: 5. Per the germline V gene, CDR1 is LGHNA and CDR2 is YNFKEQ. The CDR3, as DNA: TGTGCCAGCAGCCAAGCCCTAGCGGGAGACGCCGGGGAGCTGTTTTTT. Amino acids: CASSQALAGDAGELFF.

The J gene is TRBJ2-1, the V gene TRBV27; D unresolved. V lost 6 bases, J lost 9 bases, and 9 bases lay in between. This CDR3 has 11 amino acids. Germline CDR1 is MNHEY and CDR2 is SMNVEV (reference sequence). The CDR3 loop is CASRYTGEQFF. CDR3 nucleotide sequence: TGTGCCAGCAGATACACGGGTGAGCAGTTCTTC.

This chain joins TRBV2 and TRBJ1-2; 11 bases are a match to TRBD1. Germline V gives CDR1 SNHLY, CDR2 FYNNEI. The J segment lost 3 bases and the V segment lost 1 base, leaving 10 bases of the junction unmatched. The CDR3 loop spans 18 amino acids. CDR3 loop: CASSEETGTGGRYYGYTF. Here the CDR3 DNA reads TGTGCCAGCAGTGAAGAAACCGGGACAGGGGGGAGATACTATGGCTACACCTTC. Together with reference TRBV2 and TRBJ1-2, the CDR3 gives the full variable domain: EPEVTQTPSHQVTQMGQEVILRCVPISNHLYFYWYRQILGQKVEFLVSFYNNEISEKSEIFDDQFSVERPDGSNFTLKIRSTKLEDSAMYFCASSEETGTGGRYYGYTFGSGTRLTVV.

This chain connects TRBV6-1 to TRBJ1-1, with a weak D call TRBD1 (6 bases). V shed 4 bases and J shed 0 bases, with 12 bases lying between them. Germline loops: CDR1 MNHNS, CDR2 SASEGT. The CDR3 has 15 residues. DNA for the CDR3: TGTGCCAGCAGTGTTTCAGGGGTTTTGAACACTGAAGCTTTCTTT. Translating it yields CASSVSGVLNTEAFF.

The CDR3 region has the DNA TGTGCCAGCAGCTTAGTGTTGGCTAGCGGGAATCTTCAGCAGTACTTC. It translates to CASSLVLASGNLQQYF. The chain has TRBV11-2 and TRBJ2-7; 9 positions agree with TRBD2. CDR3 length: 16 residues. The V segment lost 1 base and the J segment 8 bases; nucleotides outside the gene matches: 12. CDR1 and CDR2 from the germline V gene are SGHAT and FQNNGV.

The rearrangement links TRBV23-1 to TRBJ1-5; TRBD1 aligns across 10 bases. TRBV23-1 is filed as an ORF, its function uncertain. The CDR3 runs to 16 residues. The ends lost 6 bases at V and 2 bases at J; junction bases unmatched: 7. DNA for the CDR3: TGCGCCAGCAGCGGCCCCGGGACAGGGGGCAATCAGCCCCAGCATTTT. This encodes CASSGPGTGGNQPQHF.

This clone was seen once. The chain links TRBV30 to TRBJ1-2; D is perhaps TRBD1 (5 bases). This CDR3 has 13 amino acids. Looked up from germline, CDR1 is GTSNPN and CDR2 is SVGIG (reference sequence). V shed 2 bases and J shed 5 bases, with 12 bases lying between them. The CDR3 reads CAWSPGASYGYTF. CDR3 DNA: TGTGCCTGGAGTCCTGGGGCCTCTTATGGCTACACCTTC.

This chain uses TRBV2 with TRBJ1-3; D might be TRBD1 (6 bases). V shed 5 bases and J shed 0 bases, with 11 bases lying between them. Germline lookup yields CDR1 SNHLY and CDR2 FYNNEI. This CDR3 is 15 amino acids long. The CDR3 DNA follows: TGTGCCAGCAGTTCCGGGACAAACTCTGGAAACACCATATATTTT. Protein product: CASSSGTNSGNTIYF.

This chain joins TRBV6-1 and TRBJ2-3, with D unresolved. Germline values: CDR1 MNHNS, CDR2 SASEGT. The V end lost 4 bases, the J end lost 6 bases, and 14 bases lay between the germline ends. The CDR3 length is 14 residues. CDR3 loop: CASSAARRSDTQYF. The CDR3 DNA reads as TGTGCCAGCAGTGCGGCCAGGCGTTCGGATACGCAGTATTTT.

This chain joins TRBV7-2 and TRBJ2-7, with a possible D match to TRBD1 (6 bases). Germline V gene sequence: CDR1 SGHTA, CDR2 FQGNSA. CDR3 size: 16 residues. The ends were cut back, 5 bases at V and 4 bases at J, with 21 bases in the middle. The CDR3: CASSQETQGFGYEQYF. Written as DNA, the CDR3 is TGTGCCAGCAGCCAGGAAACACAGGGTTTTGGGTACGAGCAGTACTTC.

This chain uses TRBV28 with TRBJ2-7, with 8 bases identical to TRBD1. The CDR3 runs 15 residues. Germline CDR1 is MDHEN and CDR2 is SYDVKM. With V trimmed by 8 bases and J by 3 bases, 12 bases remained unmatched. CDR3 bases: TGTGCCAGCCAAAGCCCCGGGACAGGTAACTACGAGCAGTACTTC. It yields the protein CASQSPGTGNYEQYF.

This chain joins TRBV23-1 and TRBJ1-2, with D hard to call. TRBV23-1 is classed as an ORF, of uncertain function. V lost 2 bases and J 6 bases, leaving 13 bases between the germline ends. The CDR3 runs to 14 residues. For the CDR3, the DNA is TGCGCCAGCAGTCAAGGCGGGGTTTTGGATGGCTACACCTTC. Translation: CASSQGGVLDGYTF.

This clone was recorded once. This sequence joins TRBV28 and TRBJ2-5; D gene ambiguous. The CDR3 extends over 16 amino acids. Germline V gives CDR1 MDHEN, CDR2 SYDVKM. Deletions cut 2 bases from V and 10 bases from J, with 23 bases between. The CDR3 protein is CASSLAGTTRSLLQYF. CDR3 bases: TGTGCCAGCAGTTTAGCCGGTACTACCCGCTCGCTCCTCCAGTACTTC.